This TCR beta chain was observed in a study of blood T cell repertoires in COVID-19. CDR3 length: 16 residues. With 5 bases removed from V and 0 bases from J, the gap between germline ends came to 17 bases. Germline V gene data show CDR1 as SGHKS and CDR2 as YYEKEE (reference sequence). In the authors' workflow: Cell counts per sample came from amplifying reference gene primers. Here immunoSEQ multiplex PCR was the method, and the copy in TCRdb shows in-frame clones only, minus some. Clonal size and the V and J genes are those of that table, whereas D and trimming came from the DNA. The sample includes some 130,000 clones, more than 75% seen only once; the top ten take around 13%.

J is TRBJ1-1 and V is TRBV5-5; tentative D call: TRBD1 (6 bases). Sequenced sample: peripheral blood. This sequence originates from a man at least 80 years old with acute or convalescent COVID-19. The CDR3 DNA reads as TGTGCCAGCAGTAGGAGATCGGACAGCTTGAACACTGAAGCTTTCTTT. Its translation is CASSRRSDSLNTEAFF.